This T cell receptor (beta chain) was found in a study of OX40 agonist ivuxolimab in advanced cancers. Study-level background: Patients' therapy was ivuxolimab, an antibody that acts as an agonist of OX40 (CD134). Intravenous ivuxolimab was administered to patients every 2 weeks at 0.01 to 10 mg/kg. Broader study findings: Compared with CD4+, CD8+ T cells on average had more expanded clones.

A remark on this clone: Its antigen is unknown.

Profiling relied on immunoSEQ multiplex PCR, and the TCRdb table lists in-frame clones only, not all of them. This sample has 55,000 to 65,000 clones, with about 81% found just once. Germline values: CDR1 SGDLS, CDR2 YYNGEE. V shed 4 bases and J shed 11 bases, with 12 bases lying between them. The CDR3 runs 12 residues. The source of this sequence is an adult with an advanced solid tumor such as melanoma, head and neck, liver or kidney cancer. The rearrangement joins TRBV9 to TRBJ2-2; D ambiguous. Source: CD4+ or CD8+ T cells sorted from blood, taken in a trial of the OX40 agonist ivuxolimab. The CDR3 DNA reads TGTGCCAGCAGCCGTACCCCCTTAGAGCTGTTTTTT. It codes for CASSRTPLELFF.